This T cell receptor (beta chain) was captured in a study of T cell changes during pregnancy in multiple sclerosis. The CDR3 runs 14 residues. V lost 5 bases and J lost 4; bases outside the gene matches: 6. The V gene's germline CDR1 is SGHTA and CDR2 FQGNSA. Generated by immunoSEQ multiplex PCR, the TCRdb table keeps only in-frame clones and is missing some. The repertoire includes approximately 17,000 clones, 84% of them detected once, and 9% to 10% sits in the top ten. The sequences come from CD8+ T cells from peripheral blood mononuclear cells, collected in the second trimester of pregnancy. The chain links TRBV7-2 to TRBJ2-7, with 9 bases fitting TRBD1. This receptor was identified in a female donor in good health, enrolled as a control in a pregnancy study. The CDR3 sequence is CASSRGQGVYEQYF. The CDR3 nucleotides read TGTGCCAGCAGCCGGGGACAGGGCGTTTACGAGCAGTACTTC.